These T cell receptor beta chains were read from a single sample in a study of blood T cell repertoires in COVID-19. Repertoires were generated with immunoSEQ multiplex PCR, while TCRdb's copy carries only in-frame clones and drops some. This table holds about 250,000 clones, around 82% found once. Source material: peripheral blood. Receptor source: a woman of 80 years or more with active or convalescent COVID-19. The conserved cysteine and the conserved F or W are not part of the CDR3 here. The order of the fields is V gene, J gene, CDR3 protein.

TRBV7-2,TRBJ2-7,ASSLRASGGAGGNEQY
TRBV6-5,TRBJ2-7,ASSPRVASYEQY
TRBV7-8,TRBJ2-3,ASSLEPKGGKSTDTQY
TRBV18,TRBJ2-1,ASSPLGLEDNEQF
TRBV5-4,TRBJ1-1,ASSLGGRQGISNTEAF
TRBV3-1/TRBV3-2,TRBJ2-7,ASSRAGVKYEQY
TRBV28,TRBJ1-1,ASTSGQGLMNTEAF
TRBV20-1,TRBJ1-1,SASQWTEAF
TRBV28,TRBJ1-1,ATKTPQGAGTEAF
TRBV12-3/TRBV12-4,TRBJ2-1,ASSPFYNEQF
TRBV6-5,TRBJ1-5,ASIWTGSNQPQH
TRBV19,TRBJ2-3,ASTPEGASDTQY
TRBV5-4,TRBJ2-2,ASSIGSGGAPGELF
TRBV6-1,TRBJ1-2,ASSDRTGGNYGYT
TRBV19,TRBJ1-5,ASSSTPNQPQH
TRBV3-1/TRBV3-2,TRBJ1-3,ASSQLTGNTIY
TRBV19,TRBJ1-5,ASTTGGVNQPQH
TRBV27,TRBJ2-2,ASRPAGLAGGNTGELF
TRBV24-1,TRBJ2-5,ATSPGTQETQY
TRBV28,TRBJ1-2,ASRPTANYGYT
TRBV5-1,TRBJ1-2,ASSSGQVNYGYT
TRBV25-1,TRBJ2-7,ASRKYYDEQY
TRBV10-3,TRBJ2-7,AISRESGEQY
TRBV6-5,TRBJ2-3,ASSYSGRGTDTQY
TRBV24-1,TRBJ2-1,ATSDHNEQF
TRBV24-1,TRBJ2-6,ATSDRGNGANVLT